The rows below give T cell receptor beta chains drawn from one sample of a study of control samples from healthy donors and cancer patients. Libraries were prepared by immunoSEQ multiplex PCR; TCRdb keeps only in-frame clonotypes and omits some of them. This sample has about 140,000 clones, with about 88% found just once. Sequenced sample: blood. The receptor source for this set is a woman in her twenties or thirties in good health. The CDR3 runs from the conserved cysteine through the conserved F or W. The D gene is left open where the match is weak. Only some rows state a clone size, as once, few, many or a class for expanded clones.

V gene	J gene	clone size	D gene	CDR3 protein	CDR3 DNA
TRBV7-2	TRBJ1-4	.	.	CASSLRGGQEKLFF	TGTGCCAGCAGCTTACGTGGGGGCCAAGAAAAACTGTTTTTT
TRBV5-1	TRBJ2-3	.	TRBD2	CASSLVGLAGSADTQYF	TGCGCCAGCAGCTTGGTTGGTCTAGCGGGATCGGCAGATACGCAGTATTTT
TRBV5-4	TRBJ2-2	.	TRBD1	CASSLVQGDTGELFF	TGTGCCAGCAGCTTGGTACAGGGGGACACCGGGGAGCTGTTTTTT
TRBV5-1	TRBJ2-7	.	TRBD1	CASSLAPDRVGEQYF	TGCGCCAGCAGCTTGGCCCCGGACAGGGTCGGGGAGCAGTACTTC
TRBV7-9	TRBJ1-1	.	.	CASSLERGVGRTEAFF	TGTGCCAGCAGCTTAGAAAGGGGGGTAGGGCGTACTGAAGCTTTCTTT
TRBV29-1	TRBJ1-3	.	.	CSVLAGTSIYF	TGCAGCGTCCTAGCCGGGACATCCATATATTTT
TRBV5-1	TRBJ2-7	.	.	CASRKAMSSYEQYF	TGCGCCAGCCGAAAAGCAATGAGCTCCTACGAGCAGTACTTC
TRBV28	TRBJ1-3	.	TRBD1	CASSPPGQGARGNTIYF	TGTGCCAGCAGTCCTCCGGGACAGGGGGCGAGGGGAAACACCATATATTTT
TRBV19	TRBJ2-2	.	TRBD2	CASSQGGWGVSLFF	TGTGCCAGTAGCCAGGGAGGGTGGGGCGTGTCGCTGTTTTTT
TRBV7-2	TRBJ1-1	.	.	CASSPRVRGLPSNTEAFF	TGTGCCAGCAGCCCACGCGTCAGGGGCCTCCCTAGCAACACTGAAGCTTTCTTT
TRBV18	TRBJ1-2	.	.	CASSPMTGGYTF	TGTGCCAGCTCACCAATGACAGGTGGCTACACCTTC
TRBV3-1/TRBV3-2	TRBJ2-5	.	.	CASSQDLGRNQETQYF	TGTGCCAGCAGCCAAGATCTCGGGCGGAACCAAGAGACCCAGTACTTC
TRBV7-2	TRBJ2-2	.	.	CASSSTRRTGELFF	TGTGCCAGCAGCAGTACACGGAGGACCGGGGAGCTGTTTTTT
TRBV5-1	TRBJ1-1	.	.	CASRAQTGVNTEAFF	TGCGCCAGCAGGGCCCAGACAGGCGTGAACACTGAAGCTTTCTTT
TRBV20-1	TRBJ1-6	.	.	CSASPRGISYNSPLHF	TGCAGTGCTAGTCCCAGAGGGATCTCCTATAATTCACCCCTCCACTTT
TRBV7-3	TRBJ2-3	.	.	CASSLSGSQVGDTQYF	TGTGCCAGCAGCTTATCGGGGAGCCAGGTGGGAGATACGCAGTATTTT
TRBV5-1	TRBJ2-5	.	.	CASSPQARQQETQYF	TGCGCCAGCAGCCCCCAAGCCCGACAGCAAGAGACCCAGTACTTC
TRBV10-1	TRBJ2-7	once	.	CASSALLAEKGEQYF	TGCGCCAGCAGTGCCTTATTAGCGGAAAAGGGCGAGCAGTACTTC
TRBV12-5	TRBJ2-2	.	.	CASGFEGFRELFF	TGTGCTAGTGGTTTCGAGGGTTTCCGGGAGCTGTTTTTT
TRBV18	TRBJ1-1	.	.	CASSPSGATEAFF	TGTGCCAGCTCCCCATCGGGGGCCACTGAAGCTTTCTTT
TRBV18	TRBJ2-1	.	.	CASSPGQVPGSYNEQFF	TGTGCCAGCTCACCGGGGCAGGTTCCAGGATCCTACAATGAGCAGTTCTTC
TRBV19	TRBJ2-2	once	TRBD1	CASRTGTGGRGELFF	TGTGCCAGTAGGACCGGGACAGGGGGTCGCGGGGAGCTGTTTTTT
TRBV28	TRBJ1-1	.	.	CASSLRMTAYTEAFF	TGTGCCAGCAGTTTACGAATGACAGCCTACACTGAAGCTTTCTTT
TRBV3-1/TRBV3-2	TRBJ2-7	.	TRBD1	CASSQDVLGQARQYF	TGTGCCAGCAGCCAAGATGTATTAGGACAGGCTCGGCAGTACTTC
TRBV4-2	TRBJ2-5	.	TRBD1	CASSQPQGAETQYF	TGTGCCAGCAGCCAACCCCAGGGGGCCGAGACCCAGTACTTC
TRBV6-5	TRBJ2-2	.	TRBD1	CATQTGVNTGELFF	TGTGCCACCCAAACAGGGGTGAACACCGGGGAGCTGTTTTTT
TRBV11-2	TRBJ2-6	.	TRBD1	CASSLQYGTDLSGANVLTF	TGTGCCAGCAGCTTACAGTACGGGACAGACCTATCTGGGGCCAACGTCCTGACTTTC
TRBV30	TRBJ1-2	.	.	CAWSVPGAGGYTF	TGTGCCTGGAGTGTACCCGGGGCTGGCGGCTACACCTTC
TRBV3-1/TRBV3-2	TRBJ1-6	.	.	CASSPGIGLNNSPLHF	TGTGCCAGCAGCCCCGGAATAGGCCTGAATAATTCACCCCTCCACTTT
TRBV6-4	TRBJ2-3	.	.	CASSVAGTDTQYF	TGTGCCAGCAGTGTTGCAGGCACAGATACGCAGTATTTT
TRBV3-1/TRBV3-2	TRBJ2-5	.	.	CASSQVAAPGGETQYF	TGTGCCAGCAGCCAAGTGGCGGCTCCCGGAGGGGAGACCCAGTACTTC
TRBV12-3/TRBV12-4	TRBJ1-1	.	.	CASSLEVAVEAFF	TGTGCCAGCAGTTTAGAGGTTGCGGTTGAAGCTTTCTTT
TRBV6-2/TRBV6-3	TRBJ1-5	.	.	CASSNRVNQPQHF	TGTGCCAGCAGTAACAGGGTTAATCAGCCCCAGCATTTT
TRBV18	TRBJ1-1	.	TRBD1	CASSPTGVNTEAFF	TGTGCCAGCTCACCGACAGGGGTGAACACTGAAGCTTTCTTT
TRBV5-4	TRBJ2-7	.	.	CASSLRGSASEQYF	TGTGCCAGCAGCTTAAGGGGGTCGGCTTCCGAGCAGTACTTC
TRBV6-5	TRBJ2-7	.	.	CASRQAGSSYEQYF	TGTGCCAGTCGACAAGCAGGCAGCTCCTACGAGCAGTACTTC
TRBV11-2	TRBJ1-1	.	.	CASSLYSANTEAFF	TGTGCCAGCAGCTTATACTCCGCGAACACTGAAGCTTTCTTT
TRBV9	TRBJ2-7	.	TRBD2	CASSVGVSGIHEQYF	TGTGCCAGCAGCGTAGGGGTTAGCGGGATCCACGAGCAGTACTTC
TRBV5-1	TRBJ1-3	.	.	CASSLQPGLSGNTIYF	TGCGCCAGCAGCCTTCAGCCGGGTCTCTCTGGAAACACCATATATTTT
TRBV18	TRBJ1-5	once	.	CASSSGVNQPQHF	TGTGCCAGCTCATCAGGGGTTAATCAGCCCCAGCATTTT
TRBV5-1	TRBJ1-3	.	.	CASSPGTATGNTIYF	TGCGCCAGCAGCCCCGGGACCGCAACTGGAAACACCATATATTTT
TRBV30	TRBJ2-1	.	TRBD2	CAWRSGLAGPPREQFF	TGTGCCTGGAGGTCCGGACTAGCGGGACCCCCACGGGAGCAGTTCTTC
TRBV7-3	TRBJ2-1	.	TRBD2	CASSLAGGPGNEQFF	TGTGCCAGCAGCCTAGCGGGAGGGCCGGGCAATGAGCAGTTCTTC
TRBV3-1/TRBV3-2	TRBJ2-7	.	.	CASSQDLGSYEQYF	TGTGCCAGCAGCCAAGATCTGGGTAGCTACGAGCAGTACTTC
TRBV15	TRBJ1-1	.	.	CATSSNSAGTKNTEAFF	TGTGCCACCAGCAGTAACTCAGCCGGGACGAAGAACACTGAAGCTTTCTTT
TRBV9	TRBJ2-5	.	.	CASSGPYLQETQYF	TGTGCCAGCAGCGGACCCTACCTCCAAGAGACCCAGTACTTC
TRBV19	TRBJ1-1	.	TRBD1	CATRGLQGTEAFF	TGTGCCACTAGGGGGCTTCAGGGTACTGAAGCTTTCTTT
TRBV29-1	TRBJ1-2	.	TRBD1	CSVAPQGANYGYTF	TGCAGCGTTGCCCCACAGGGGGCGAACTATGGCTACACCTTC
TRBV28	TRBJ2-1	few	TRBD2	CASSALSGRSYNEQFF	TGTGCCAGCAGTGCGCTGAGCGGGAGATCCTACAATGAGCAGTTCTTC
TRBV19	TRBJ1-5	.	.	CASSIQRTSNQPQHF	TGTGCCAGTAGTATTCAAAGGACTTCCAATCAGCCCCAGCATTTT
TRBV6-4	TRBJ1-1	.	TRBD1	CASRLQGADTEAFF	TGTGCCAGCCGATTACAGGGGGCGGACACTGAAGCTTTCTTT
TRBV5-6	TRBJ1-1	.	.	CASSLGAGYAEAFF	TGTGCCAGCAGCTTGGGGGCAGGGTACGCTGAAGCTTTCTTT
TRBV29-1	TRBJ2-1	.	.	CSVEVPRTTNEQFF	TGCAGCGTTGAAGTCCCACGTACGACTAATGAGCAGTTCTTC